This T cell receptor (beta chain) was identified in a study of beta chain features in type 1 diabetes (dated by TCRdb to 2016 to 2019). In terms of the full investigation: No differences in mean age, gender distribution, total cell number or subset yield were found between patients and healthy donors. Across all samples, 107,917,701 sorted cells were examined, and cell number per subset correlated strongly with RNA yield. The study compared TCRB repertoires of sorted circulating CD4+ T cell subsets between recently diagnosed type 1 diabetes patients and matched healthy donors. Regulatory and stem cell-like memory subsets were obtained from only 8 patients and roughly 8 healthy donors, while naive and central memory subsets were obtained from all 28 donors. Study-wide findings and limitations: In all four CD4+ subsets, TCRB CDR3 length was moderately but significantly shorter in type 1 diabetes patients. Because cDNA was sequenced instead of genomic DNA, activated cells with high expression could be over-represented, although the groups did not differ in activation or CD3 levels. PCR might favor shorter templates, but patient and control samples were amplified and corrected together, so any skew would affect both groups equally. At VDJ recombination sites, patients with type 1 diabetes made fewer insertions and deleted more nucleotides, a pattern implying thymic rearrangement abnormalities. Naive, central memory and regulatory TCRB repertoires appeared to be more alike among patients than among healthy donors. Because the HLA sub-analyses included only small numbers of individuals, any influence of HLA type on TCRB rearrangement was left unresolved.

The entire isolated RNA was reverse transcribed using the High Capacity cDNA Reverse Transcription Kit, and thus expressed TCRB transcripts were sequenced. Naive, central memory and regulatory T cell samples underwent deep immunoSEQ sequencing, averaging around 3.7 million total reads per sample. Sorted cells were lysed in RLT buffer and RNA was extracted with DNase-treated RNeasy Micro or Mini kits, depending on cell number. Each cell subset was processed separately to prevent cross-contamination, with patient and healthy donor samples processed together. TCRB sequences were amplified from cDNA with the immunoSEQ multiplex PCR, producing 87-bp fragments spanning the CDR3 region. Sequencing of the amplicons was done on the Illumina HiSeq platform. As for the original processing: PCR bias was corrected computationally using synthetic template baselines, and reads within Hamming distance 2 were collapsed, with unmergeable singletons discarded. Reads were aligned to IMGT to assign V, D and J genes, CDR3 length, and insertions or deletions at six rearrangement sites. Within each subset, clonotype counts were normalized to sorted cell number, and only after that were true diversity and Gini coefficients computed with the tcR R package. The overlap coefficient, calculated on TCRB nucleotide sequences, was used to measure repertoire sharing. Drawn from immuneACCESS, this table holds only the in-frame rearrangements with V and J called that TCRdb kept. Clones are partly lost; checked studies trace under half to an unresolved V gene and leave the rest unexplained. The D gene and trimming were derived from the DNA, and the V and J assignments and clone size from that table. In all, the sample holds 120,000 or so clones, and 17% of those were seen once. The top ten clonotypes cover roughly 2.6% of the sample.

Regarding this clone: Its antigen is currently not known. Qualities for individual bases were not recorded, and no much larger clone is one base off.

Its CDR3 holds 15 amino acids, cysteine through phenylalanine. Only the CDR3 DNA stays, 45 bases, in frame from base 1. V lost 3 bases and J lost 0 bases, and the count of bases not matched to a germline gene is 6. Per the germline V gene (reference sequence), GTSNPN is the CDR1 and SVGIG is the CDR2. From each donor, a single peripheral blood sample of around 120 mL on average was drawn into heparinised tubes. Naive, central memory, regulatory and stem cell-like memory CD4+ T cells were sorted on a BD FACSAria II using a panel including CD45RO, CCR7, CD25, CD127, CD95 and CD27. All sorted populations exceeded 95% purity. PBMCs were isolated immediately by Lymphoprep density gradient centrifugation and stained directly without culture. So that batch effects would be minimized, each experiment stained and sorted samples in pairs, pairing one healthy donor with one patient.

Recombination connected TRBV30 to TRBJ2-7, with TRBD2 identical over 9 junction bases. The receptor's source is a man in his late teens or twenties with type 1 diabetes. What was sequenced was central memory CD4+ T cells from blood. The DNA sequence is TGTGCCTGGAGGGCTAGCGGGGCCTCCTCCTACGAGCAGTACTTC. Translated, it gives CAWRASGASSYEQYF.